This TCR beta chain was sequenced during a study of blood T cells in healthy people across ages. The use of a sample-barcoded 5' primer and a J-beta primer mix characterized a second PCR of roughly 7 to 11 cycles. Every cDNA was tagged by a template-switch adaptor with 12 random nucleotides. Sequencing of every sample gave 3 million or more CDR3-containing paired-end reads. A single record per CDR3 protein comes from TCRdb applying MiXCR to the 5' RACE reads. Of roughly 800,000 distinct CDR3 sequences in the sample, roughly 35% are singletons; the top ten hold 10% to 15%. Germline CDR1 ENHRY, CDR2 SYGVKD. This CDR3 has 16 residues. V gave up 2 bases and J gave up 4 bases, with 18 bases separating them.

The sequenced material came from blood. V gene TRBV10-3 combines with J gene TRBJ2-7, with D unclear. This TCR came from a young man in good health. In nucleotides, the CDR3 is TGTGCCATCAGTGAGGGGATCACTTCTCCCATATACGAGCAGTACTTC. This translates into CAISEGITSPIYEQYF.